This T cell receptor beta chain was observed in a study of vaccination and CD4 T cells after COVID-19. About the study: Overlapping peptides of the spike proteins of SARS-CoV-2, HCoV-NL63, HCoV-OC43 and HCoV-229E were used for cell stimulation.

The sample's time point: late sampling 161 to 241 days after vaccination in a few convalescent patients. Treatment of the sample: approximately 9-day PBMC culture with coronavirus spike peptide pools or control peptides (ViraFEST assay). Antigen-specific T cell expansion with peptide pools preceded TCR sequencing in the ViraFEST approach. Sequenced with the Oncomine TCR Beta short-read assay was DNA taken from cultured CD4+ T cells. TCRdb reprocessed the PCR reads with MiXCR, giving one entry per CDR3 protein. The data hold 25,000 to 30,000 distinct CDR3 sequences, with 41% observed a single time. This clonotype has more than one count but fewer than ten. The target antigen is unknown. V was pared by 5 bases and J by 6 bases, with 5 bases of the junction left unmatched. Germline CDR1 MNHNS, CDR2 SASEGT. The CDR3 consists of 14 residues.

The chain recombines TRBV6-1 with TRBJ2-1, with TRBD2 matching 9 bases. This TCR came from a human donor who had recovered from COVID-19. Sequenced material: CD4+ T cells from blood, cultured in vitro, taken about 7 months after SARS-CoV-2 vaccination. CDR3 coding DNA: TGTGCCAGCAGTCCGACTAGCGGCCGCAATGAGCAGTTCTTC. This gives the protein CASSPTSGRNEQFF.